The source of this TCR beta chain is a study of blood T cell repertoires in COVID-19. Study-wide background: Samples representing acute and convalescent COVID-19 were sourced from the United States, Italy and Spain. The analysed material was cDNA or gDNA that came from T cells, B-cell-depleted T cells, or PBMCs.

Original handling: Nucleated cell counts were estimated from reference gene primer amplification. The method was immunoSEQ multiplex PCR; TCRdb's version includes in-frame clones alone and lacks a portion of them. That table gives V, J and clone size, and the DNA gave D and trimming. Of fewer than 95,000 clones in the sample, around 80% were seen once. The TCR was taken from a human donor in a cohort sampled during active COVID-19. The sample comprised peripheral blood.

The CDR3 DNA follows: TGTGCCAGCAGCTTGGACACAACCTACGAGCAGTACTTC. Translation: CASSLDTTYEQYF. V and J are TRBV5-6 and TRBJ2-7; D is uncertain. The CDR3 loop spans 13 amino acids. V was pared by 0 bases and J by 2 bases, with 6 bases between. Germline CDR1 reads SGHDT; CDR2 reads YYEEEE.